The T cell receptor (beta chain) described here comes from a study of human thymus T cells. TCRdb's table, derived via immunoSEQ multiplex PCR, lists solely in-frame clones and lacks some. The sample has approximately 46,000 clones, approximately 95% seen once. Having corrective surgery for congenital heart defects, healthy Finnish infants were the ones who donated. The sequence came from a girl under three years old with a congenital heart defect but otherwise immunologically healthy. Sequenced material: blood.

CDR3 DNA sequence: TGCAGCGTTGAAACGAGAGAGGCGCAGTATTTT. Protein product: CSVETREAQYF. This chain uses TRBV29-1 with TRBJ2-3, with D unresolved. The CDR3 length is 11 residues. The V gene's germline CDR1 is SQVTM and CDR2 ANQGSEA. V was pared by 2 bases and J by 10 bases, with 10 bases between.